The 23 T cell receptor beta chains given below trace back to one sample, sequenced in a study of CD8 T cells in ankylosing spondylitis. Study results and caveats: A TCR beta motif of several highly homologous variants seemed to mark ankylosing spondylitis blood.

Via MiXCR, TCRdb re-called the 5' RACE reads, giving one row per CDR3 protein. The sample contains 700,000 or so distinct CDR3 sequences, around 20% of which appear only once. Their specific antigens are unknown. Sequences were obtained from blood, either unsorted or a sorted T cell fraction (not recorded which). The receptor source for this set is a male donor with ankylosing spondylitis.

V usage is TRBV3-1 and J usage is TRBJ2-1; maybe TRBD2 (7 bases). Deletions cut 4 bases from V and 5 bases from J, with 15 bases between. The CDR3 is made up of 15 amino acids. CDR1 LGHDT and CDR2 YNNKEL come from the germline V gene (reference sequence). CDR3 bases: TGTGCCAGCAGCCCGGGGAGGGGGAAAAACAATGAGCAGTTCTTC. This encodes CASSPGRGKNNEQFF.

This clonotype appeared a few times. The rearrangement joins TRBV14 to TRBJ2-1; D gene unclear. The CDR3 totals 16 residues. CDR1 and CDR2 from the germline V gene are SGHDN and FVKESK. Between the trimmed V and J ends, which lost 1 base and 8 bases, there was a span of 18 bases. DNA of the CDR3: TGTGCCAGCAGCCAAGCTACCGACACAAGGATGGATGAGCAGTTCTTC. It translates to CASSQATDTRMDEQFF.

This clonotype was recorded a few times. The chain uses TRBV6-2 or TRBV6-3 and TRBJ1-5, with a possible D match to TRBD1 (6 bases). V gave up 8 bases and J gave up 2 bases, with 16 bases separating them. The CDR3 totals 15 residues. Germline lookup yields CDR1 MNHEY and CDR2 SVGEGT. The CDR3 spells CASWGAGMGNQPQHF. CDR3 bases: TGTGCCAGCTGGGGGGCGGGTATGGGCAATCAGCCCCAGCATTTT.

This clonotype was recorded at least ten times. The chain links TRBV20-1 to TRBJ1-1; 9 positions match TRBD1. The V gene's germline CDR1 is DFQATT and CDR2 SNEGSKA (reference sequence). Germline trimming cut 0 bases from V and 12 bases from J; bases unmatched to any gene: 8. This CDR3 comprises 13 residues. Here the CDR3 DNA reads TGCAGTGCTAGAGATGTGGGACAGGGTAAGACTTTCTTT. Amino acid sequence: CSARDVGQGKTFF.

This clonotype turned up a few times. CDR3 residues: CAIRVGGAGEDNEQFF. CDR3 coding DNA: TGTGCCATCAGGGTCGGGGGAGCGGGAGAAGACAATGAGCAGTTCTTC. V gene TRBV10-3 combines with J gene TRBJ2-1, with 8 bases that match TRBD2. This CDR3 has 16 amino acids. Trimming removed 6 bases from V and 5 bases from J; junction bases left unmatched: 12. Germline lookup yields CDR1 ENHRY and CDR2 SYGVKD.

This clonotype was recorded many times. The genes are TRBV5-1 and TRBJ1-4; D gene uncertain. The germline V gene encodes CDR1 SGHRS and CDR2 YFSETQ. The CDR3 is 15 residues long. Trimming removed 0 bases at V and 5 bases at J, with 11 bases between. This CDR3 reads CASSLVGSANEKLFF. Written as DNA, the CDR3 is TGCGCCAGCAGCTTGGTGGGGTCCGCGAATGAAAAACTGTTTTTT.

The gene calls are TRBV20-1 and TRBJ1-5; D possibly corresponds to TRBD1 (6 bases). The CDR3 consists of 14 residues. Germline CDR1 and CDR2: DFQATT and SNEGSKA (reference sequence). V was cut by 0 bases and J by 7 bases, with 13 bases left in between. The CDR3 DNA sequence: TGCAGTGCTAGAGAGGAGCAGGGGAGGCAGCCCCAGCATTTT. It is translated as CSAREEQGRQPQHF.

V is TRBV7-2 and J is TRBJ2-7; no definite D call. V dropped 6 bases and J dropped 0 bases, with 9 bases sitting between them. This CDR3 is 13 amino acids long. Germline V gene data show CDR1 as SGHTA and CDR2 as FQGNSA. CDR3 sequence: CASSYKPSYEQYF. The DNA of the CDR3 is TGTGCCAGCAGTTACAAGCCCTCCTACGAGCAGTACTTC.

This clonotype was recorded at least ten times. CDR3 loop: CASSLRTGEKLFF. CDR3 sequence (DNA): TGTGCCAGCAGCCTGCGGACGGGTGAAAAACTGTTTTTT. This chain links TRBV11-2 with TRBJ1-4; D unresolved. The CDR3 has 13 amino acids. Trimming stripped 5 bases from V and 7 bases from J, with 11 bases between. Germline CDR1 SGHAT, CDR2 FQNNGV.

This clonotype was counted between two and nine times. The chain couples TRBV12-3 or TRBV12-4 to TRBJ1-5; no reliable D call. The CDR3 has 15 amino acids. The V gene lost 5 bases and the J gene lost 4 bases, with 15 bases spanning the gap. The CDR3 nucleotides are TGTGCCAGCAGTCCCCGAGCCAGAAAGAATCAGCCCCAGCATTTT. Its translation: CASSPRARKNQPQHF.

This clonotype turned up a few times. The gene calls are TRBV27 and TRBJ2-1; D is undetermined. Trimming stripped 3 bases from V and 7 bases from J, with 13 bases between. CDR3 length: 14 amino acids. Germline loops: CDR1 MNHEY, CDR2 SMNVEV (reference sequence). CDR3 sequence reads: CASSLEPFMNEQFF. CDR3 sequence (DNA): TGTGCCAGCAGTTTGGAACCCTTTATGAATGAGCAGTTCTTC.

The sample holds a few counts of this clonotype. The gene calls are TRBV12-3 or TRBV12-4 and TRBJ1-1, with 7 bases matching TRBD1. J gave up 2 bases and V 5 bases, and 5 bases lay outside the gene matches. The CDR3 sequence is 14 residues long. CDR3 nucleotides: TGTGCCAGCAGTGACCGGGACAGAAACACTGAAGCTTTCTTT. It specifies CASSDRDRNTEAFF.

This clonotype has more than one count but fewer than ten. The chain links TRBV7-9 to TRBJ1-3; D remains unclear. This CDR3 is 14 amino acids long. Germline CDR1 reads SEHNR; CDR2 reads FQNEAQ (reference sequence). Trimming removed 2 bases from V and 2 bases from J, with 7 bases in between. The CDR3: CASSLPPTGNTIYF. The CDR3 DNA follows: TGTGCCAGCAGCTTACCCCCCACTGGAAACACCATATATTTT.

The gene calls are TRBV5-1 and TRBJ1-1; a possible D gene is TRBD1 (5 bases). The CDR3 extends over 14 amino acids. Trimming took off 0 bases at V and 4 bases at J, with 10 bases between the two ends. Germline CDR1 SGHRS, CDR2 YFSETQ. The CDR3 nucleotides read TGCGCCAGCAGCTTGGCGGGAGGGGCCACTGAAGCTTTCTTT. It is translated as CASSLAGGATEAFF.

This clonotype was detected only a few times. The V gene is TRBV20-1, the J gene TRBJ2-1, with D maybe TRBD1 (6 bases). Germline assignment: CDR1 DFQATT and CDR2 SNEGSKA (reference sequence). The CDR3 sequence is 15 residues long. V was cut by 4 bases and J by 1 base, with 14 bases left in between. CDR3 DNA sequence: TGCAGTGCTACAGGGGCCAAGAGATCCTACAATGAGCAGTTCTTC. Amino acid sequence: CSATGAKRSYNEQFF.

The chain employs TRBV20-1 and TRBJ2-1; 10 positions agree with TRBD2. The CDR3 runs to 17 residues. Germline assignment: CDR1 DFQATT and CDR2 SNEGSKA (reference sequence). V gave up 5 bases and J gave up 4 bases; unmatched junction bases: 14. The CDR3 protein is CSAWDATTSGLYNEQFF. Here the CDR3 DNA reads TGCAGTGCTTGGGACGCAACGACTAGCGGGCTATACAATGAGCAGTTCTTC.

This clonotype showed up just a few times. CDR3 sequence (DNA): TGTGCCAGCACCCGGAGAGGGGAATACAATGAGCAGTTCTTC. It codes for CASTRRGEYNEQFF. The chain links TRBV12-3 or TRBV12-4 to TRBJ2-1; D is perhaps TRBD1 or TRBD2 (5 bases each). The CDR3 is 14 amino acids. Trimming left V 7 bases short and J 4 bases short, with 14 bases between.

This chain links TRBV20-1 with TRBJ1-1; D unclear. CDR3 size: 13 residues. From germline, CDR1 is DFQATT and CDR2 SNEGSKA (reference sequence). Trimming stripped 3 bases from V and 1 base from J, with 9 bases between. The CDR3 DNA is TGCAGTGCTAGCCAATCGGCGAACACTGAAGCTTTCTTT. Translating gives CSASQSANTEAFF.

This sequence joins TRBV7-8 and TRBJ2-5, with D possibly being TRBD2 (6 bases). This CDR3 contains 14 residues. V was trimmed by 5 bases and J by 4 bases, leaving 14 bases between them. The V gene's germline CDR1 is SGHVS and CDR2 FQNEAQ. CDR3 in amino acids: CASSLGGEGETQYF. The CDR3 DNA sequence: TGTGCCAGCAGCCTGGGGGGAGAAGGAGAGACCCAGTACTTC.

This clonotype was counted a few times. The genes are TRBV7-3 and TRBJ2-3, with D possibly being TRBD1 (6 bases). With 4 bases removed from V and 2 bases from J, the gap between germline ends came to 16 bases. Germline V gives CDR1 SGHTA, CDR2 FQGTGA. There are 16 residues in the CDR3. CDR3 region: CASSSRFRGPTDTQYF. CDR3 sequence (DNA): TGTGCCAGCAGCTCCCGATTCAGGGGCCCCACAGATACGCAGTATTTT.

The chain joins TRBV7-9 to TRBJ2-7; 10 bases map to TRBD2. The CDR3 spans 16 residues. V gave up 5 bases and J gave up 1 base; unmatched junction bases: 8. Germline values: CDR1 SEHNR, CDR2 FQNEAQ (reference sequence). The CDR3 DNA is TGTGCCAGCAGCACCATAGGGACTAGCGCTTCCTACGAGCAGTACTTC. This codes for CASSTIGTSASYEQYF.

This chain links TRBV14 with TRBJ2-7, with no clear D. V was shortened by 4 bases and J by 6 bases, with 4 bases between the two germline ends. The CDR3 has 10 residues. CDR1 SGHDN and CDR2 FVKESK come from the germline V gene. The DNA of the CDR3 is TGTGCCAGCAGCCTGTGCGAGCAGTACTTC. It specifies CASSLCEQYF.

This clonotype has just a few counts. The genes are TRBV5-4 and TRBJ1-1; D is undetermined. V lost 0 bases and J 5 bases, leaving 11 bases between the germline ends. This CDR3 comprises 14 residues. Per the germline V gene, CDR1 is SGHNT and CDR2 is YYREEE (reference sequence). The DNA of the CDR3 is TGTGCCAGCAGCTTGGCCGGAATTCGGACTGAAGCTTTCTTT. It yields the protein CASSLAGIRTEAFF.